The sample holds a few counts of the clone carrying this TCR beta chain. Its antigen is undetermined. This entry belongs to a study of Graves' ophthalmopathy and Graves' hyperthyroidism. Findings of the study overall: The model forecast ophthalmopathy progression, reaching about 70% sensitivity and approximately 72% specificity.

For donors with ophthalmopathy, the disease showed moderate-to-severe activity, reached CAS ≥3 and NOSPECS ≥4, and had lasted under 3 months. Uncontrolled infections, pregnancy, lactation or other autoimmune diseases led to patient exclusion. Clinicians diagnosed using symptoms, serum thyroxine, TRAb, thyroid ultrasound and orbital computed tomography. V was shortened by 7 bases and J by 6 bases, with 16 bases between the two germline ends. Germline values: CDR1 MNHNS, CDR2 SASEGT. CDR3 length: 13 residues. The study amplified TCR beta CDR3 regions using RNA transcripts. RT-PCR in the first round used HTBI primers; a second-round multiplex PCR followed. TCRdb reprocessed the multiplex PCR reads with MiXCR, giving one entry per CDR3 protein. The profile covers some 150,000 distinct CDR3 sequences, with around 40% appearing a single time and around 9.3% taken by the ten largest.

The chain uses TRBV6-1 and TRBJ2-7; the D is unclear. The material sequenced was peripheral blood. The source is a man aged 25 to 45 with Graves' ophthalmopathy. The chain's CDR3 is CASNPDLRPEQYF. CDR3 nucleotide sequence: TGTGCCAGCAACCCGGACCTCCGCCCCGAGCAGTACTTC.